Described below is a single T cell receptor beta chain sequence and its context. Its antigen is unknown. This record belongs to a study of shared clonotypes between healthy human individuals. At the level of the study: The study enrolled a couple of women and a few men aged 18 to 49.

Naive CD8 populations comprised CD45RO-negative cells positively selected for CCR7, excluding terminally differentiated effector memory CD45RA+ cells. Study-level results: Richness estimates generally favored naive over memory subsets.

When replicate PCRs were run on sorted subsets, they used around 200 ng DNA, some 29,000 T cell genomes. Using immunoSEQ multiplex PCR, the repertoire was profiled, and TCRdb retains in-frame clones only, with some absent. The sample carries about 2 million clones, just under 95% recorded once. This CDR3 is 16 amino acids long. J was trimmed by 6 bases and V by 5 bases; bases with no gene match: 9. CDR1 MNHEY and CDR2 SMNVEV come from the germline V gene (reference sequence). Sequenced material: naive CD8+ T cells sorted from blood. The V gene is TRBV27, the J gene TRBJ1-6; 8 nucleotides line up with TRBD1. This TCR was sampled from a man aged 18 to 35 in good health. The CDR3 reads CASSLTTGAINSPLHF. CDR3 in DNA: TGTGCCAGCAGTCTGACGACAGGGGCGATTAATTCACCCCTCCACTTT.